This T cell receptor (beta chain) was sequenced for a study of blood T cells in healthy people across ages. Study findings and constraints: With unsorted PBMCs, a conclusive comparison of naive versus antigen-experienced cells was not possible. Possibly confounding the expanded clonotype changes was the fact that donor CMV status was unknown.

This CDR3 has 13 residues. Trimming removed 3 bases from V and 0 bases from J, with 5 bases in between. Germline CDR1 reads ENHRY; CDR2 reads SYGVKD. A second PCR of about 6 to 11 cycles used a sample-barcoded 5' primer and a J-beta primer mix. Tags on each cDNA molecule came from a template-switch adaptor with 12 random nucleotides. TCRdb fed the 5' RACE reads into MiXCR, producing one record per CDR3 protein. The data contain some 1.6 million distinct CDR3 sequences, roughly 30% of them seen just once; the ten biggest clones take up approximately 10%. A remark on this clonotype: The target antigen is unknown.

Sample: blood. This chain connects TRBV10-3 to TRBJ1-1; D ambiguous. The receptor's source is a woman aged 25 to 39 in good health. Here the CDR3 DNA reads TGTGCCATCAGTGACGTCCTGAACACTGAAGCTTTCTTT. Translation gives CAISDVLNTEAFF.